This entry lists 4 T cell receptor beta chains sequenced from one sample in a study of molecular identifiers for immune sequencing clone quantification. TCRdb recomputed calls from the PCR reads with MiXCR, one row per CDR3 protein. The sample consists of about 630,000 distinct CDR3 sequences, about 25% of them appearing once. Input material: naive CD8+ T cells from blood, with Jurkat cell RNA spiked in. Indicated subset: FACS-sorted CD8+CD4-CCR7+CD45RA+ naive T cells. These receptors all come from a human donor in good health. Some libraries in this study had Jurkat cell RNA spiked in.

This sequence joins TRBV9 and TRBJ2-7, with 7 bases lining up with TRBD2. From germline, CDR1 is SGDLS and CDR2 YYNGEE. The CDR3 contains 14 residues. The V gene end was trimmed by 3 bases and the J gene end by 6 bases; junction bases not matched to a gene: 9. The CDR3 DNA follows: TGTGCCAGCAGCGGGGGGGGAGTAGACTCCGAGCAGTACTTC. Its translation: CASSGGGVDSEQYF.

The V gene is TRBV29-1, the J gene TRBJ2-1; tentatively, D is TRBD2 (7 bases). This CDR3 has 17 residues. Trimming pared 3 bases from V and 7 bases from J, leaving 25 bases between. Germline CDR1 and CDR2: SQVTM and ANQGSEA. Written as DNA, the CDR3 is TGCAGCGTTGACCCCACAGGGTTGTTTTTGGGGGGGAATGAGCAGTTCTTC. Protein: CSVDPTGLFLGGNEQFF.

This clonotype occurred many times. The chain carries TRBV30 and TRBJ1-3; TRBD1 is a possible D gene (6 bases). V was cut by 3 bases and J by 0 bases, with 12 bases left in between. Germline CDR1 reads GTSNPN; CDR2 reads SVGIG (reference sequence). The CDR3 has 15 residues. CDR3 nucleotides: TGTGCCTGGAGCCGGGAGGGGGGCTCTGGAAACACCATATATTTT. Amino acids: CAWSREGGSGNTIYF.

This clonotype was detected many times. The chain uses TRBV28 and TRBJ2-6; no firm D call. Trimming took 5 bases from V and 11 from J, leaving 16 bases between them. CDR3 length: 14 residues. Per germline, CDR1 MDHEN and CDR2 SYDVKM. CDR3 region: CASSRQRVPDVLTF. The CDR3 coding sequence is TGTGCCAGCAGTAGACAAAGGGTCCCCGACGTCCTGACTTTC.